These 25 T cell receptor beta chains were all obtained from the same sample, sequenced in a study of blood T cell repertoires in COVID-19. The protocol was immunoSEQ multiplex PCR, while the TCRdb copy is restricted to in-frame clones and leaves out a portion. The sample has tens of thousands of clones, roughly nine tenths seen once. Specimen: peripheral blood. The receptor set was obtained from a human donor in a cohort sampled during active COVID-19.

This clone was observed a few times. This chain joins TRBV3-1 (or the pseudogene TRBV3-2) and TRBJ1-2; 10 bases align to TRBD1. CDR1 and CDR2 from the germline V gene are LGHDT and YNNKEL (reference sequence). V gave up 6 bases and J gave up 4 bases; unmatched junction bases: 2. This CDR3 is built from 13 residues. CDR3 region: CASRWTGGYGYTF. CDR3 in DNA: TGTGCCAGCAGGTGGACAGGGGGCTATGGCTACACCTTC.

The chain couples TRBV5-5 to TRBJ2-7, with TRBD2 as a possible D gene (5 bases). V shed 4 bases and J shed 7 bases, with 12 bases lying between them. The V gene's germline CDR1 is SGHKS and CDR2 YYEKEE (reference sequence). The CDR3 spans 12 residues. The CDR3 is CASSPMPGEQYF. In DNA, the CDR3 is TGTGCCAGCAGCCCGATGCCGGGGGAGCAGTACTTC.

The CDR3 loop is CAWRVTSDHNEQFF. The CDR3 DNA follows: TGTGCCTGGAGAGTGACTAGCGACCACAATGAGCAGTTCTTC. The rearrangement links TRBV30 to TRBJ2-1; 8 bases are a match to TRBD2. Germline V lookup: CDR1 GTSNPN, CDR2 SVGIG (reference sequence). The CDR3 spans 14 residues. The V gene end was trimmed by 3 bases and the J gene end by 5 bases; junction bases not matched to a gene: 6.

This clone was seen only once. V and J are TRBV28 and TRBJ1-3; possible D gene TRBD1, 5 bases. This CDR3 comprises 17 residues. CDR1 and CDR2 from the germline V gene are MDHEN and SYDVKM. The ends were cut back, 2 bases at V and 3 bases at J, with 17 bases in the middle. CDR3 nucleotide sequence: TGTGCCAGCAGTTTAGCGGCCGGACACAAATATGGAAACACCATATATTTT. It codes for CASSLAAGHKYGNTIYF.

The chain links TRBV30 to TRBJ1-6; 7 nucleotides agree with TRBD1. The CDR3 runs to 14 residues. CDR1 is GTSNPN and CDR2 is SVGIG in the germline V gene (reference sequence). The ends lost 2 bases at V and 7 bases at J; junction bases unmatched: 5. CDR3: CAWSKGTANSPLHF. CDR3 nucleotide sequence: TGTGCCTGGAGTAAGGGGACAGCGAATTCACCCCTCCACTTT.

CDR3 DNA: TGTGCCAGCAGCTTATCGCAGGGTTCCTACAATGAGCAGTTCTTC. Its translation is CASSLSQGSYNEQFF. This chain joins TRBV11-2 and TRBJ2-1, with D perhaps matching TRBD1 (5 bases). The CDR3 extends over 15 amino acids. Trimming stripped 2 bases from V and 1 base from J, with 9 bases between. Germline CDR1 SGHAT, CDR2 FQNNGV.

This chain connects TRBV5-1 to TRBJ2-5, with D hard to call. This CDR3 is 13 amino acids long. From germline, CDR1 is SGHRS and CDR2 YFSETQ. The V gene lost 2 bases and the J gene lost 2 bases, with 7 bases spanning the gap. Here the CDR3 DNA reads TGCGCCAGCAGCTTCCGAGGTCAAGAGACCCAGTACTTC. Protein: CASSFRGQETQYF.

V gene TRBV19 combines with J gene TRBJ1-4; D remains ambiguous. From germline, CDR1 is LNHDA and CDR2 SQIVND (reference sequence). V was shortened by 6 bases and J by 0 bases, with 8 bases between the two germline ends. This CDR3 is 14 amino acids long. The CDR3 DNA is TGTGCCAGTAGCCCAGCGGCAACTAATGAAAAACTGTTTTTT. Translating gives CASSPAATNEKLFF.

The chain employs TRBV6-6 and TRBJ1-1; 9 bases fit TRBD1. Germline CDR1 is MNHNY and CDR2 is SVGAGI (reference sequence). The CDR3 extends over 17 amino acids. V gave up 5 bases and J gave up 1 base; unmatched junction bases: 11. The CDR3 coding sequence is TGTGCCAGCAGTCACAACCCAACAGGGGGCGGGAACACTGAAGCTTTCTTT. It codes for CASSHNPTGGGNTEAFF.

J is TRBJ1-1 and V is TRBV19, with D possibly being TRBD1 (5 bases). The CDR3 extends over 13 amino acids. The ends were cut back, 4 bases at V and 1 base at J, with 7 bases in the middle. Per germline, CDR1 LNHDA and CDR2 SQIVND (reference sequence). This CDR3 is CASSRTKNTEAFF. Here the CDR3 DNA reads TGTGCCAGTAGTAGGACAAAGAACACTGAAGCTTTCTTT.

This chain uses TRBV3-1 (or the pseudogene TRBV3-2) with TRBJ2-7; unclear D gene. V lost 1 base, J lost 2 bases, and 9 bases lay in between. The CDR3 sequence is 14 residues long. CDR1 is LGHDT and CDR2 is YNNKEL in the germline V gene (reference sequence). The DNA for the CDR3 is TGTGCCAGCAGCCAAGGTGTCTCAGCCTACGAGCAGTACTTC. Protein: CASSQGVSAYEQYF.

The chain's CDR3 is CASNSGQGHRSEQFF. CDR3 nucleotides: TGTGCCAGCAATTCGGGACAGGGACATCGTAGTGAGCAGTTCTTC. The chain carries TRBV5-8 and TRBJ2-1, with 9 bases fitting TRBD1. There are 15 residues in the CDR3. After removal of 6 bases from V and 9 bases from J, the junction contained 13 bases not matched to a gene. Germline V CDR1 and CDR2: SGHTS, YDEGEE.

CDR3 DNA: TGCGCCAGCAGCTTTGGGGGCGGGCAGCCCCAGCATTTT. It encodes CASSFGGGQPQHF. The chain combines TRBV5-1 with TRBJ1-5; maybe TRBD1 (6 bases). The V gene lost 2 bases and the J gene lost 7 bases, with 10 bases spanning the gap. The germline CDR1 and CDR2 sequences are SGHRS and YFSETQ. The CDR3 runs 13 residues.

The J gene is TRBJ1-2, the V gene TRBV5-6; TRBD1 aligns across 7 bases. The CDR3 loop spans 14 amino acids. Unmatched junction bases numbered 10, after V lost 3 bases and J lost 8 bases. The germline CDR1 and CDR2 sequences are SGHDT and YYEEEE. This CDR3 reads CASSSRQGQRGYTF. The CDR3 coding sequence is TGTGCCAGCAGCTCCAGACAGGGCCAGCGAGGCTACACCTTC.

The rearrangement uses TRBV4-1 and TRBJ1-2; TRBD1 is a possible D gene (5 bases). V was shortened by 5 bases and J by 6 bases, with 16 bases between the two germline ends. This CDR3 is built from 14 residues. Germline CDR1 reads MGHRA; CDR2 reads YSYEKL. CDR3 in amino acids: CASSSLQEGDGYTF. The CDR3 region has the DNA TGCGCCAGCAGCTCCCTCCAGGAAGGGGATGGCTACACCTTC.

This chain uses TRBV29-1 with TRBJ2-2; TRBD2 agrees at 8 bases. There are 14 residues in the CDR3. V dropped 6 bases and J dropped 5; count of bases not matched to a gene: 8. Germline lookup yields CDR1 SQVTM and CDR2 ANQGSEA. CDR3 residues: CSVYSGSTTGELFF. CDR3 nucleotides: TGCAGCGTCTACAGCGGGAGTACGACCGGGGAGCTGTTTTTT.

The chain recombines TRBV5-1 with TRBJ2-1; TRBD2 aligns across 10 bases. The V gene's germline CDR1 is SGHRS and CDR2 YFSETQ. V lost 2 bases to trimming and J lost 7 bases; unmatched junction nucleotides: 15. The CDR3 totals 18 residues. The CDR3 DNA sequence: TGCGCCAGCAGCTTAATTCTGCAAACTAGCGGGAATATGAATGAGCAGTTCTTC. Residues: CASSLILQTSGNMNEQFF.

The CDR3 nucleotides read TGTGCCAGCAGCTCACAGGGGGCGCCATATGGCTACACCTTC. This codes for CASSSQGAPYGYTF. The chain combines TRBV7-2 with TRBJ1-2; the match to TRBD1 covers 9 bases. With 4 bases clipped from V and 5 bases from J, the junction kept 5 bases outside the gene matches. Per germline, CDR1 SGHTA and CDR2 FQGNSA. This CDR3 comprises 14 residues.

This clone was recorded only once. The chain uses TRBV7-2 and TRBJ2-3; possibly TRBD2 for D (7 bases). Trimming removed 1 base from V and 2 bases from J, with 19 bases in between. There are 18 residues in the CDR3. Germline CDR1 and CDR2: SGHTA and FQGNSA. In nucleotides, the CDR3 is TGTGCCAGCAGCTTAGAAATGCGGGGGAGGGGGTACACAGATACGCAGTATTTT. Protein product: CASSLEMRGRGYTDTQYF.

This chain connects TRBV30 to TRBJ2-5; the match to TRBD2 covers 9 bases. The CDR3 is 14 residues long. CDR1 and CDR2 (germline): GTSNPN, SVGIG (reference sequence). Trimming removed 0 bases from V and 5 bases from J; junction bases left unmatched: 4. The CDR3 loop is CAWSVLSGSETQYF. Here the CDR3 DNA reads TGTGCCTGGAGTGTCCTTAGCGGGAGTGAGACCCAGTACTTC.

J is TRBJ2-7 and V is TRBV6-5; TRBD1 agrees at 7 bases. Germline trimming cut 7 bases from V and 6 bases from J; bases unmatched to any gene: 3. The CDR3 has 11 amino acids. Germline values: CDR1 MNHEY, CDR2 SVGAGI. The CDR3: CASTRGSEQYF. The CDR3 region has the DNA TGTGCCAGCACCAGGGGGTCCGAGCAGTACTTC.

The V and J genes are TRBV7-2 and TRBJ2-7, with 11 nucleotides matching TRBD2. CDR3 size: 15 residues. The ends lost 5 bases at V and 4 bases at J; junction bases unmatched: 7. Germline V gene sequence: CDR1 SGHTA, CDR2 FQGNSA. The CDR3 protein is CASSPVAGGPYEQYF. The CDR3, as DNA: TGTGCCAGCAGCCCGGTAGCGGGGGGGCCTTACGAGCAGTACTTC.

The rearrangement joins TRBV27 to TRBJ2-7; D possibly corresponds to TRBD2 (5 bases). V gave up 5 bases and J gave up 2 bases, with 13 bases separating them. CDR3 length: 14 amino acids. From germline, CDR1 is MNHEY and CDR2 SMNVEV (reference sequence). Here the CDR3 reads CASSPRLLPYEQYF. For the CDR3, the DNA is TGTGCCAGCAGTCCAAGACTATTACCCTACGAGCAGTACTTC.

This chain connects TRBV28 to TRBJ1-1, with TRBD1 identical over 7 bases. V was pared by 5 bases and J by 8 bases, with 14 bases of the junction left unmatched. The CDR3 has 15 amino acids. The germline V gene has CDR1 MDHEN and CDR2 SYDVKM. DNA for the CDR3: TGTGCCAGCAGTACCGGGACAGTTGGAAGAGCCGAAGCTTTCTTT. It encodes CASSTGTVGRAEAFF. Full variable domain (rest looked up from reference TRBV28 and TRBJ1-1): DVKVTQSSRYLVKRTGEKVFLECVQDMDHENMFWYRQDPGLGLRLIYFSYDVKMKEKGDIPEGYSVSREKKERFSLILESASTNQTSMYLCASSTGTVGRAEAFFGQGTRLTVV.

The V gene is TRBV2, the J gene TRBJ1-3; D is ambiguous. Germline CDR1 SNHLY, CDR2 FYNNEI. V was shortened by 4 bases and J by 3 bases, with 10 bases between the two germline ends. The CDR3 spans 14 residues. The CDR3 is CASSGAVSGNTIYF. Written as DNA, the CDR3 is TGTGCCAGCAGTGGCGCCGTGAGTGGAAACACCATATATTTT.